Shown below are 8 T cell receptor beta chains from a single sample sequenced in a study of early T cells in non-severe SARS-CoV-2 infection (dated by TCRdb to the early 2020s). Libraries came from 5' RACE. TCRdb records NextSeq 500 as the sequencer. The public reads were quality trimmed at Q25 with fastp and then assembled into clones with MiXCR by TCRdb, keeping productive beta chains. Rows are combined by CDR3 protein, so each entry shows the most common genes and DNA. The sample table contains roughly 20,000 distinct CDR3 sequences; only one count was recorded for roughly 4% of them. About 1.6% of the sample goes to the ten largest clones. The material sequenced was whole blood. The receptors stem from an adult who was a healthcare worker with PCR-confirmed SARS-CoV-2 infection or an uninfected control (not recorded which).

Ten or more counts support this clonotype. The chain joins TRBV5-6 to TRBJ1-4; tentatively, D is TRBD1 (6 bases). In germline, CDR1 is SGHDT, CDR2 YYEEEE. The CDR3 contains 14 residues. The ends were cut back, 0 bases at V and 8 bases at J, with 11 bases in the middle. CDR3 amino acids: CASSLVEGGEKLFF. The CDR3 DNA is TGTGCCAGCAGCTTGGTCGAGGGGGGCGAAAAACTGTTTTTT.

The rearrangement joins TRBV7-2 to TRBJ1-2; D is undetermined. The CDR3 is 13 amino acids. Trimming removed 2 bases at V and 6 bases at J, with 10 bases between. CDR1 SGHTA and CDR2 FQGNSA come from the germline V gene. CDR3 in DNA: TGTGCCAGCAGCTTAAACAGCCACGATGGCTACACCTTC. Amino acids: CASSLNSHDGYTF.

This clonotype is deemed medium-sized (0.01 to 0.1%). The chain couples TRBV20-1 to TRBJ2-5; possible D gene TRBD1, 5 bases. Trimming took off 0 bases at V and 1 base at J, with 9 bases between the two ends. Germline V CDR1 and CDR2: DFQATT, SNEGSKA (reference sequence). This CDR3 is built from 14 residues. The CDR3 sequence is CSAREGAGQETQYF. The CDR3, as DNA: TGCAGTGCTAGAGAAGGGGCAGGCCAAGAGACCCAGTACTTC.

The genes are TRBV6-5 and TRBJ2-7; D is unresolved. The CDR3 sequence is 13 residues long. The germline V gene encodes CDR1 MNHEY and CDR2 SVGAGI. V was trimmed by 8 bases and J by 2 bases, leaving 13 bases between them. Here the CDR3 DNA reads TGTGCCAGCCGCCGCGGCAGGACCTACGAGCAGTACTTC. Translated: CASRRGRTYEQYF.

To note about this clonotype: This could be a read error, since a much larger clone is one nucleotide away. The chain employs TRBV27 and TRBJ2-3; perhaps TRBD2 as D (6 bases). Germline V CDR1 and CDR2: MNHEY, SMNVEV (reference sequence). The CDR3 length is 15 residues. Trimming cost V 5 bases and J 2 bases, with 14 bases left between them. The CDR3 bases are TGTGCCAGCAGTCTTACGTCTAGCGACACAGATACGCAGTATTTT. Protein product: CASSLTSSDTDTQYF.

V and J are TRBV6-2 or TRBV6-3 and TRBJ2-7, with D possibly TRBD2 on 6 matching bases. This CDR3 spans 12 amino acids. Trimming removed 6 bases from V and 1 base from J, with 7 bases in between. Germline V gene data show CDR1 as MNHEY and CDR2 as SVGEGT. CDR3: CASRGGSYEQYF. The DNA of the CDR3 is TGTGCCAGCAGGGGGGGTTCCTACGAGCAGTACTTC.

CDR3 sequence: CASSSELQSPLHF. CDR3 DNA: TGTGCCAGCAGCTCGGAATTACAATCACCCCTCCACTTT. The chain employs TRBV14 and TRBJ1-6, with unresolved D. Germline-derived CDR1 and CDR2 are SGHDN and FVKESK. The CDR3 has 13 amino acids. The germline V and J ends were trimmed by 5 bases and 10 bases, with 12 bases remaining between them.

In this sample, this clonotype turned up many times. J is TRBJ2-7 and V is TRBV11-2, with D possibly TRBD2 on 6 matching bases. The CDR3 consists of 16 residues. Germline lookup yields CDR1 SGHAT and CDR2 FQNNGV. V lost 1 base and J lost 3, with 16 bases in between. CDR3 bases: TGTGCCAGCAGCTTAGGGGCCGTTCGGGGGTACTACGAGCAGTACTTC. Its protein product is CASSLGAVRGYYEQYF.